One and the same sample provided the 18 T cell receptor beta chains below, sequenced in a study of T cells after posttransplantation cyclophosphamide. TCRdb's table, derived via immunoSEQ multiplex PCR, lists solely in-frame clones and lacks some. Observed in the sample are tens of thousands of clones, none of them singletons. Sequencing was carried out using PBMCs. The receptor set was obtained from a man aged 40-55 years in good health, CMV-negative, and a related stem cell transplant donor.

This clone was seen repeatedly, ten times or more. J is TRBJ1-1 and V is TRBV19, with 9 bases lining up with TRBD1. The CDR3 is made up of 14 amino acids. The germline V gene encodes CDR1 LNHDA and CDR2 SQIVND (reference sequence). The junction had 4 bases not matched to a gene; V was cut back by 3 bases and J by 5 bases. The CDR3 nucleotides read TGTGCCAGTAGTATTCGGACAGGGGAAACTGAAGCTTTCTTT. Protein product: CASSIRTGETEAFF.

This clone was recorded many times. The chain recombines TRBV5-1 with TRBJ2-2; 8 nucleotides align to TRBD2. The CDR3 totals 17 residues. V lost 4 bases to trimming and J lost 0 bases; unmatched junction nucleotides: 8. Germline V gene lookup returns CDR1 SGHRS and CDR2 YFSETQ. This chain's CDR3 is CASSLLLAGANTGELFF. The CDR3 nucleotides read TGCGCCAGCAGCCTGTTGCTAGCGGGTGCGAACACCGGGGAGCTGTTTTTT. Combining the CDR3 with reference TRBV5-1 and TRBJ2-2 gives the whole variable domain KAGVTQTPRYLIKTRGQQVTLSCSPISGHRSVSWYQQTPGQGLQFLFEYFSETQRNKGNFPGRFSGRQFSNSRSEMNVSTLELGDSALYLCASSLLLAGANTGELFFGEGSRLTVL.

This clone was recorded many times. The V call is TRBV6-5, the J call TRBJ2-7; 8 nucleotides align to TRBD2. Germline V gene lookup returns CDR1 MNHEY and CDR2 SVGAGI. V lost 8 bases to trimming and J lost 1 base; unmatched junction nucleotides: 4. The length of the CDR3 is 13 residues. The CDR3, as DNA: TGTGCCAGCGGACTAGCTTTTTCCTACGAGCAGTACTTC. It codes for CASGLAFSYEQYF.

This clone was picked up many times. V is TRBV7-3 and J is TRBJ2-5; the D gene is possibly TRBD2 (6 bases). The CDR3 has 15 amino acids. Trimming left V 5 bases short and J 4 bases short, with 17 bases between. Germline values: CDR1 SGHTA, CDR2 FQGTGA. The CDR3 protein is CASSRSSDWRETQYF. The CDR3 nucleotides read TGTGCCAGCAGCCGATCTAGCGATTGGCGAGAGACCCAGTACTTC.

This clone was observed many times. The CDR3 is CASSSPPGLAGLEEQFF. The DNA of the CDR3 is TGTGCCAGCAGTTCACCTCCGGGACTAGCGGGCCTGGAGGAGCAGTTCTTC. The chain joins TRBV27 to TRBJ2-1; 12 nucleotides match TRBD2. CDR1 MNHEY and CDR2 SMNVEV come from the germline V gene (reference sequence). This CDR3 region has 17 residues. Trimming removed 4 bases from V and 10 bases from J; junction bases left unmatched: 14.

This clone was seen at least ten times. This chain links TRBV11-1 with TRBJ2-7; TRBD2 might be the D (6 bases). The CDR3 has 13 residues. The germline V and J ends were trimmed by 5 bases and 4 bases, with 12 bases remaining between them. Germline V CDR1 and CDR2: SGHAT, FQDESV (reference sequence). CDR3 residues: CASSAGLSYEQYF. The DNA of the CDR3 is TGTGCCAGCAGCGCCGGACTATCTTACGAGCAGTACTTC. Filled out from reference TRBV11-1 and TRBJ2-7, the complete variable domain reads EAEVAQSPRYKITEKSQAVAFWCDPISGHATLYWYRQILGQGPELLVQFQDESVVDDSQLPKDRFSAERLKGVDSTLKIQPAELGDSAMYLCASSAGLSYEQYFGPGTRLTVT.

This clone was counted many times. The chain employs TRBV7-9 and TRBJ2-2; D possibly corresponds to TRBD2 (6 bases). The CDR3 consists of 15 residues. The V end lost 2 bases, the J end lost 6 bases, and 13 bases lay between the germline ends. Germline V gene sequence: CDR1 SEHNR, CDR2 FQNEAQ (reference sequence). In DNA, the CDR3 is TGTGCCAGCAGCTTAACTAGCCCCCAGGCCGGGGAGCTGTTTTTT. Its protein is CASSLTSPQAGELFF.

The sample holds many counts of this clone. The chain recombines TRBV29-1 with TRBJ2-7, with TRBD1 as a possible D gene (6 bases). This CDR3 spans 14 amino acids. With 6 bases removed from V and 1 base from J, the gap between germline ends came to 16 bases. Germline V CDR1 and CDR2: SQVTM, ANQGSEA. The CDR3 nucleotides are TGCAGCGTCTCCCTAGGGACAACTTCCTACGAGCAGTACTTC. The encoded protein is CSVSLGTTSYEQYF.

This clone has a count of ten or more. The CDR3 here is CASSQEKGGYGYTF. The CDR3 DNA sequence: TGCGCCAGCAGCCAAGAGAAGGGAGGCTATGGCTACACCTTC. The chain carries TRBV4-3 and TRBJ1-2; D gene ambiguous. CDR1 LGHNA and CDR2 YSLEER come from the germline V gene. This CDR3 spans 14 amino acids. Deletions cut 0 bases from V and 4 bases from J, with 9 bases between.

The chain couples TRBV6-1 to TRBJ1-5, with a possible D match to TRBD1 (5 bases). Trimming removed 5 bases from V and 7 bases from J, with 12 bases in between. This CDR3 has 13 amino acids. Germline CDR1 reads MNHNS; CDR2 reads SASEGT. The CDR3 DNA sequence: TGTGCCAGCAGTCAGGGATGGGAACAGCCCCAGCATTTT. It encodes CASSQGWEQPQHF.

The table lists this clone with many counts. This chain uses TRBV28 with TRBJ2-7; 8 nucleotides agree with TRBD1. Germline CDR1 is MDHEN and CDR2 is SYDVKM. The CDR3 has 12 residues. With 8 bases clipped from V and 3 bases from J, the junction kept 3 bases outside the gene matches. CDR3 nucleotides: TGTGCCAGCTATACAGGGGGCTACGAGCAGTACTTC. Translated: CASYTGGYEQYF.

This clone was observed many times. CDR3 amino acids: CASSQGIQWTTSTDTQYF. The CDR3 DNA reads TGTGCCAGCAGCCAAGGAATCCAGTGGACAACTAGCACAGATACGCAGTATTTT. This rearrangement joins TRBV4-2 to TRBJ2-3, with D perhaps matching TRBD1 (5 bases). From germline, CDR1 is LGHNA and CDR2 YNFKEQ. V shed 1 base and J shed 0 bases, with 17 bases lying between them. CDR3 length: 18 residues.

In this sample, this clone turned up many times. This sequence joins TRBV30 and TRBJ2-7; D perhaps matches TRBD2 (5 bases). With 4 bases removed from V and 6 bases from J, the gap between germline ends came to 16 bases. The germline CDR1 and CDR2 sequences are GTSNPN and SVGIG (reference sequence). The CDR3 is made up of 13 amino acids. CDR3 protein: CAWTPGGGGEQYF. In DNA form, the CDR3 reads TGTGCCTGGACCCCGGGCGGAGGTGGCGAGCAGTACTTC.

This clone appeared many times. The DNA of the CDR3 is TGTGCCAGCTCACCCGGGGCGGCTAGCCCCCGGGGGGAGCAGTTCTTC. Amino acid sequence: CASSPGAASPRGEQFF. V is TRBV18 and J is TRBJ2-1, with D possibly TRBD2 on 6 matching bases. The CDR3 covers 16 residues. CDR1 and CDR2 from the germline V gene are KGHSH and LQKENI. V lost 3 bases and J 10 bases, leaving 22 bases between the germline ends.

The chain uses TRBV21-1 and TRBJ2-7; whether TRBD2, the table's D call, matches the DNA was not checked. TRBV21-1 is labeled a pseudogene. The CDR3 runs 18 residues. The CDR3 sequence is CASSKVRSRPGLRYEQYF. The DNA for the CDR3 is TGTGCCAGCAGCAAAGTGAGGTCAAGGCCGGGACTTAGATACGAGCAGTACTTC.

This clone showed up many times. One end of the junction varies from germline; a read error may be responsible. The genes are TRBV28 and TRBJ1-5; 8 nucleotides match TRBD1. The germline V gene has CDR1 MDHEN and CDR2 SYDVKM. The CDR3 runs to 15 residues. CDR3 sequence reads: CAGSATGVGNRPQHF. The DNA of the CDR3 is TGTGCCGGTTCCGCGACAGGGGTTGGGAATCGGCCCCAGCATTTT.

This clone occurred many times. The rearrangement links TRBV10-3 to TRBJ1-5, with D possibly being TRBD1 (5 bases). V was trimmed by 4 bases and J by 9 bases, leaving 13 bases between them. Germline V gene lookup returns CDR1 ENHRY and CDR2 SYGVKD. This CDR3 contains 13 residues. As DNA, the CDR3 is TGTGCCATCAGTGGGGGCAGGGTATGGCCCCAGCATTTT. Translation gives CAISGGRVWPQHF.

This clone was recorded at least ten times. The chain uses TRBV29-1 and TRBJ1-2, with D uncertain. The V gene lost 4 bases and the J gene lost 8 bases, with 8 bases spanning the gap. There are 10 residues in the CDR3. Germline CDR1 and CDR2: SQVTM and ANQGSEA. The CDR3, as DNA: TGCAGCGTTGTGGGGAGAGGCTACACCTTC. As protein: CSVVGRGYTF.